The 9 T cell receptor beta chains below were found in one sample sequenced in a study of blood T cell repertoires in COVID-19 (TCRdb year 2020). Library preparation was by the immunoSEQ multiplex PCR assay. TCRdb mirrors the immuneACCESS table, restricted to in-frame sequences. Some clones are absent from its copies; in checked studies, under half trace to an unresolved V gene, and the reason for the others is unknown. Here the sample has 200,000 to 250,000 clones; around 90% occur a single time. The ten largest clones take up over 3.5% of the sample. Sequenced: PBMCs or T cells enriched from blood (not recorded which). The origin of the receptors is a young woman who had been exposed to COVID-19.

This rearrangement joins TRBV30 to TRBJ1-3; TRBD1 matches 8 bases. CDR1 is GTSNPN, CDR2 SVGIG, per germline (reference sequence). The junction had 6 bases not matched to a gene; V was cut back by 8 bases and J by 3 bases. The length of the CDR3 is 13 residues. The CDR3 bases are TGTGCCGTTGACAGGGGCGGTGGAAACACCATATATTTT. Its translation: CAVDRGGGNTIYF. Full variable domain (outside the CDR3, taken from reference TRBV30 and TRBJ1-3): SQTIHQWPATLVQPVGSPLSLECTVEGTSNPNLYWYRQAAGRGLQLLFYSVGIGQISSEVPQNLSASRPQDRQFILSSKKLLLSDSGFYLCAVDRGGGNTIYFGEGSWLTVV.

This sequence joins TRBV13 and TRBJ1-2, with a tentative D call TRBD1 (6 bases). The CDR3 sequence is 13 residues long. In germline, CDR1 is PRHDT, CDR2 FYEKMQ (reference sequence). The ends were cut back, 4 bases at V and 2 bases at J, with 8 bases in the middle. This chain's CDR3 is CASSYGTNYGYTF. CDR3 nucleotides: TGTGCCAGCAGCTACGGGACAAACTATGGCTACACCTTC.

This chain links TRBV5-5 with TRBJ2-3; possible D gene TRBD2, 5 bases. V was pared by 5 bases and J by 3 bases, with 7 bases between. The CDR3 is 12 amino acids. Germline CDR1 and CDR2: SGHKS and YYEKEE (reference sequence). The CDR3 reads CASSRGTDTQYF. The CDR3 bases are TGTGCCAGCAGTAGAGGGACAGATACGCAGTATTTT.

The V gene is TRBV28, the J gene TRBJ1-4; D is uncertain. Trimming took 2 bases from V and 5 from J, leaving 6 bases between them. CDR3 size: 13 residues. The germline V gene has CDR1 MDHEN and CDR2 SYDVKM. DNA of the CDR3: TGTGCCAGCAGTTTAGACGGGAATGAAAAACTGTTTTTT. Translating gives CASSLDGNEKLFF. Supplemented by reference TRBV28 and TRBJ1-4, the full variable domain reads DVKVTQSSRYLVKRTGEKVFLECVQDMDHENMFWYRQDPGLGLRLIYFSYDVKMKEKGDIPEGYSVSREKKERFSLILESASTNQTSMYLCASSLDGNEKLFFGSGTQLSVL.

The rearrangement uses TRBV6-5 and TRBJ2-7, with a weak D call TRBD2 (5 bases). Per the germline V gene, CDR1 is MNHEY and CDR2 is SVGAGI. The V and J ends lost 4 bases and 4 bases respectively, with 20 bases between them. CDR3 size: 16 residues. CDR3 nucleotide sequence: TGTGCCAGCAGTTTCCTTAGGGAGTTCGGCCAATACGAGCAGTACTTC. Translating gives CASSFLREFGQYEQYF.

This clone has a handful of counts. V usage is TRBV15 and J usage is TRBJ2-7, with 7 positions matching TRBD1. The CDR3 contains 15 residues. The germline V gene encodes CDR1 LNHNV and CDR2 YYDKDF (reference sequence). J lost 4 bases, V lost 0 bases, and 6 bases had no gene match. The CDR3 nucleotides are TGTGCCACCAGCAGAGATATTGCAGGGGGTTACGAGCAGTACTTC. Translation: CATSRDIAGGYEQYF.

This clone was seen more than once but under ten times. The chain links TRBV7-6 to TRBJ2-2; D ambiguous. Germline CDR1 is SGHVS and CDR2 is FNYEAQ. This CDR3 comprises 14 residues. Trimming cost V 3 bases and J 1 base, with 6 bases left between them. The CDR3 coding sequence is TGTGCCAGCAGCTTCCTTATGAACACCGGGGAGCTGTTTTTT. The encoded protein is CASSFLMNTGELFF.

The chain joins TRBV28 to TRBJ1-1; the D is unclear. Looked up from germline, CDR1 is MDHEN and CDR2 is SYDVKM. V gave up 6 bases and J gave up 7 bases, with 12 bases separating them. This CDR3 comprises 12 residues. This CDR3 reads CASRIGGREAFF. CDR3 bases: TGTGCCAGCAGGATTGGAGGCCGTGAAGCTTTCTTT.

The CDR3 sequence is CASSLRGSFTDTQYF. The CDR3 nucleotides read TGTGCCAGCAGTTTGCGCGGGAGTTTCACAGATACGCAGTATTTT. The chain combines TRBV28 with TRBJ2-3; TRBD2 agrees at 7 bases. V shed 3 bases, J shed 2 bases, and the junction held 5 bases outside the gene matches. Germline CDR1 is MDHEN and CDR2 is SYDVKM. The CDR3 contains 15 residues.